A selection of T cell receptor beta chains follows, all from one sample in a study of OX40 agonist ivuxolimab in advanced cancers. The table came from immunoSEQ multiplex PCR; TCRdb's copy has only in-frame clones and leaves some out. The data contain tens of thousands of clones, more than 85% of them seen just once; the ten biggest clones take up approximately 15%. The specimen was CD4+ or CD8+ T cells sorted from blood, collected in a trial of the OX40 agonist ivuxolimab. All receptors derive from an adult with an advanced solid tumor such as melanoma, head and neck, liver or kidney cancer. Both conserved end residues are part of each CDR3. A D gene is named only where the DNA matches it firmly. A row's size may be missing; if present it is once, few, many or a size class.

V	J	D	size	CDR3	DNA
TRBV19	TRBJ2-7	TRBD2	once	CASTAGEDYEQYF	TGTGCCAGTACTGCGGGAGAGGACTACGAGCAGTACTTC
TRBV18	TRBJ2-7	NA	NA	CASSLGRDATYEQYF	TGTGCCAGCTCACTAGGCCGGGACGCCACCTACGAGCAGTACTTC
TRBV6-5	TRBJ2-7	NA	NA	CASSSQTYEQYF	TGTGCCAGCAGTTCCCAGACCTACGAGCAGTACTTC
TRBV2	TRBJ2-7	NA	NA	CASSASYEQYF	TGTGCCAGCAGCGCCTCCTACGAGCAGTACTTC
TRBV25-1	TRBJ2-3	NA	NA	CASSVDSLARDTQYF	TGTGCCAGCAGTGTCGACAGCCTGGCGAGAGATACGCAGTATTTT
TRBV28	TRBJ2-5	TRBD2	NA	CASSFVLAVVLLGQETQYF	TGTGCCAGCAGTTTCGTACTAGCGGTAGTACTACTGGGTCAAGAGACCCAGTACTTC
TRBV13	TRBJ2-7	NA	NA	CASSLGLLSSYEQYF	TGTGCCAGCAGCTTGGGACTGCTGAGCTCCTACGAGCAGTACTTC
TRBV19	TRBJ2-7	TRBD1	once	CASSSPLDRAYEQYF	TGTGCCAGTAGTTCGCCCCTGGACAGGGCCTACGAGCAGTACTTC
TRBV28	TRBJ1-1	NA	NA	CASSLTGWHTEAFF	TGTGCCAGCAGTTTAACAGGGTGGCACACTGAAGCTTTCTTT
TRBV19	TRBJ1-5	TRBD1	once	CASSILLDRGVKPQHF	TGTGCCAGTAGTATTTTACTGGACAGGGGAGTCAAGCCCCAGCATTTT
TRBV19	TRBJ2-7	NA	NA	CASSIGLGTYEQYF	TGTGCCAGTAGTATAGGTCTAGGGACCTACGAGCAGTACTTC
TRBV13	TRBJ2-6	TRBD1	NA	CASSLGTGSYSGANVLTF	TGTGCCAGCAGCCTAGGGACAGGGAGTTACTCTGGGGCCAACGTCCTGACTTTC